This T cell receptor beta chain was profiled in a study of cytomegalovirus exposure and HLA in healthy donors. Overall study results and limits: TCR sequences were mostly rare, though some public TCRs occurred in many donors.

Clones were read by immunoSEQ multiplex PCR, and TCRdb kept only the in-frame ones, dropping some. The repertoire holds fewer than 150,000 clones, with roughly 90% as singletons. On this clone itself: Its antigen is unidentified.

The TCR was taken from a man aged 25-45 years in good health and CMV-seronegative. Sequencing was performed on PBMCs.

As DNA, the CDR3 is TGTGCCAGCAGCCCGGGAGGGCCGAGCACCGGGGAGCTGTTTTTT. Protein: CASSPGGPSTGELFF. This sequence joins TRBV5-4 and TRBJ2-2, with TRBD2 matching 8 bases. Germline trimming cut 4 bases from V and 4 bases from J; bases unmatched to any gene: 6. The CDR3 has 15 amino acids. The germline gives CDR1 SGHNT, CDR2 YYREEE (reference sequence).